A selection of T cell receptor beta chains follows, all from one sample in a study of identical twins. Each CDR3 protein gets one entry after TCRdb re-called the 5' RACE reads with MiXCR. The sample lists roughly 1,500,000 distinct CDR3 sequences, around 29% occurring once. Specimen: cord blood. Receptors originate from a newborn girl in good health. The CDR3 runs from the conserved cysteine through the conserved F or W. D genes are given only for firm matches. Size is omitted from some rows. Given values are once, few, many or a class for expanded clones.

TGCGCCAGCAGCCCGAACAGGGCCCTATACACCTTC CASSPNRALYTF TRBJ1-2 many NA TRBV4-1
TGTGCCAGCAGTTTCCTCGGACTAGCGGAACGGGCCGGGGAGCTGTTTTTT CASSFLGLAERAGELFF TRBJ2-2 few TRBD2 TRBV12-3/TRBV12-4
TGCAGTGCTAGAGATCTATGGGGTTATGGCTACACCTTC CSARDLWGYGYTF TRBJ1-2 NA NA TRBV20-1
TGCGCCAGCAGCTTGTTCGTCAGGGATGGCTACACCTTC CASSLFVRDGYTF TRBJ1-2 few NA TRBV5-1
TGTGCCACCAGCCAATACCCGACAGAAGCCTACAATGAGCAGTACTTC CATSQYPTEAYNEQYF TRBJ2-7 few NA TRBV24-1
TGTGCCAGCAGCAAGGCGGGGCTAGCGCGAACCAAAAACATTCAGTACTTC CASSKAGLARTKNIQYF TRBJ2-4 NA NA TRBV3-1
TGCAGTGCTAGGAGGACGGCCTACTCCTACAATGAGCAGTTCTTC CSARRTAYSYNEQFF TRBJ2-1 NA NA TRBV20-1
TGTGCCAGCAGTTTATTAGTGGGGAACACTGAAGCTTTCTTT CASSLLVGNTEAFF TRBJ1-1 few NA TRBV28
TGTGCCAGCTCGCCCTTGAAGTTCCAAGAGACCCAGTACTTC CASSPLKFQETQYF TRBJ2-5 few NA TRBV18
TGTGCCAGCAGCCCCCGATGCAGACCCCTCTATGGCTACACCTTC CASSPRCRPLYGYTF TRBJ1-2 NA NA TRBV6-5
TGTGCCAGCAGCCCCCCTGGTTCTTTCAATGAGCAGTTCTTC CASSPPGSFNEQFF TRBJ2-1 NA NA TRBV7-2
TGTGCCAGCAGTGAATCAGCCTTCTATGGCTACACCTTC CASSESAFYGYTF TRBJ1-2 NA NA TRBV2
TGTGCCACCAGGACTAGCGCGTACAATGAGCAGTACTTC CATRTSAYNEQYF TRBJ2-7 NA TRBD2 TRBV6-5
TGTGCCAGCAGTTTCGGAGAAAGACAGCCCCAGCATTTT CASSFGERQPQHF TRBJ1-5 few NA TRBV12-3/TRBV12-4
TGTGCCACCAGCGGGACTAGCGGGAGACGAACGCAGTATTTT CATSGTSGRRTQYF TRBJ2-3 NA TRBD2 TRBV24-1
TGCAGTGCTAGAGAGGTGACTAGCGGATACAATGAGCAGTTCTTC CSAREVTSGYNEQFF TRBJ2-1 NA TRBD2 TRBV20-1
TGTGCCAGCAGACAAGGACAGGCCGGTTTCCCCCTCCACTTT CASRQGQAGFPLHF TRBJ1-6 NA TRBD1 TRBV6-6
TGTGCCAGCAGTTTGACGGGGGCCGTCAGAAAACTGTTTTTT CASSLTGAVRKLFF TRBJ1-4 few NA TRBV27
TGCAGTGATAGACTTCCGATGAGCTCCTACGAGCAGTACTTC CSDRLPMSSYEQYF TRBJ2-7 NA NA TRBV20-1
TGCAGCGTTGAAGATGCGGCGTTCAGGTTCCCCTACGAGCAGTACTTC CSVEDAAFRFPYEQYF TRBJ2-7 few NA TRBV29-1
TGTGCCAGCAGGGCAGGGCTTAATGAGCAGTTCTTC CASRAGLNEQFF TRBJ2-1 few NA TRBV6-1